Listed below are T cell receptor beta chains from one sample, sequenced in a study of blood T cell repertoires in COVID-19. Sequenced by immunoSEQ multiplex PCR; TCRdb stores in-frame clones only, minus some. The table has under 45,000 clones, roughly three quarters seen once; the top ten hold around 30%. Specimen: peripheral blood. The receptor source for this set is a man older than 75 with acute or convalescent COVID-19. The CDR3 runs from the conserved cysteine through the conserved F or W.

>13|TRBV7-8
CASSLLQGYGYTF
>20|TRBV18
CASSPNFGLAGEVSYNEQFF
>16|TRBV4-2
CASSQVIFLNTGELFF
>11|TRBV20-1
CSARPEVKLFF
>14|TRBV7-2
CASSSHPGQGGYTF
>16|TRBV2
CASSDNRDRAGNTIYF
>14|TRBV19
CASSKQRTNYGYTF
>15|TRBV5-1
CASSLGTGFYNEQFF
>11|TRBV20-1
CSASRQGGYTF
>13|TRBV6-5
CASSLTELGVQYF
>13|TRBV18
CASSPGREDGYTF
>12|TRBV12-3/TRBV12-4
CASSLGGNEQFF
>14|TRBV5-6
CASSLGRSSYEQYF
>15|TRBV30
CAWSVRSGTDEKLFF
>16|TRBV6-1
CASSEEAVLNTGELFF
>15|TRBV15
CATSSEGGAGNTIYF
>15|TRBV5-1
CASSLVDRAGTEAFF
>15|TRBV3-1/TRBV3-2
CASSPPVGHTDTQYF
>12|TRBV20-1
CSASWTVDEAFF
>15|TRBV6-2/TRBV6-3
CASSWKLAGGETQYF
>14|TRBV5-1
CASSFSATNEKLFF
>20|TRBV12-2
CASRSTDRGRTVPGAYEQYF